Below are 10 T cell receptor beta chains sequenced from a single sample in a study of vaccination and CD4 T cells after COVID-19. These receptors' targets are unknown. An Oncomine TCR Beta short-read assay was used to sequence the DNA from cultured CD4+ T cells. One entry per CDR3 protein, called by TCRdb with MiXCR from the PCR reads. The sample includes approximately 16,000 distinct CDR3 sequences, around three quarters seen only once; the top ten take around 15%. Stated treatment: approximately 11-day PBMC culture with coronavirus spike peptide pools or control peptides (ViraFEST assay). The sequencing input was CD4+ T cells from blood, cultured in vitro. These receptors all stem from a human donor who had recovered from COVID-19.

This clonotype showed up just a few times. This chain uses TRBV15 with TRBJ1-5; D unresolved. V was shortened by 0 bases and J by 3 bases, with 9 bases between the two germline ends. Germline values: CDR1 LNHNV, CDR2 YYDKDF (reference sequence). This CDR3 spans 15 amino acids. In DNA form, the CDR3 reads TGTGCCACCAGCAGAGAAATAACCCTCAATCAGCCCCAGCATTTT. Translation gives CATSREITLNQPQHF.

The V call is TRBV27, the J call TRBJ1-6; 7 nucleotides align to TRBD1. The CDR3 is 16 amino acids. CDR1 and CDR2 (germline): MNHEY, SMNVEV (reference sequence). V lost 8 bases and J lost 5; bases outside the gene matches: 12. The CDR3 is CASGILGTVNNSPLHF. CDR3 nucleotides: TGTGCCAGCGGAATACTCGGGACAGTAAATAATTCACCCCTCCACTTT.

The chain employs TRBV28 and TRBJ2-5, with D perhaps TRBD1 (6 bases). V was cut by 5 bases and J by 7 bases, with 20 bases left in between. CDR3 length: 15 residues. The germline CDR1 and CDR2 sequences are MDHEN and SYDVKM. The CDR3: CASSLNRVSVGTQYF. CDR3 DNA sequence: TGTGCCAGCAGTCTTAACAGGGTCTCCGTCGGGACCCAGTACTTC.

By sample share, this clonotype is medium-sized. A read error may account for a junction end that differs from germline. The V gene is TRBV7-2, the J gene TRBJ1-1, with D perhaps matching TRBD1 (5 bases). Germline V gene sequence: CDR1 SGHTA, CDR2 FQGNSA. The CDR3 extends over 14 amino acids. The CDR3 DNA follows: TGTGCCAGCAACTTATACTACTCGGGGCTCACGGCTTTCTTT. Its translation: CASNLYYSGLTAFF. Full variable domain (remainder filled in from reference TRBV7-2 and TRBJ1-1): GAGVSQSPSNKVTEKGKDVELRCDPISGHTALYWYRQSLGQGLEFLIYFQGNSAPDKSGLPSDRFSAERTGGSVSTLTIQRTQQEDSAVYLCASNLYYSGLTAFFGQGTRLTVV.

J is TRBJ1-6 and V is TRBV2; 10 bases align to TRBD1. This CDR3 comprises 13 residues. Germline V gene data show CDR1 as SNHLY and CDR2 as FYNNEI. V shed 6 bases, J shed 9 bases, and the junction held 2 bases outside the gene matches. The DNA for the CDR3 is TGTGCCAGCAGACGGACAGGGGGTTCACCCCTCCACTTT. Encoded protein: CASRRTGGSPLHF.

This chain joins TRBV20-1 and TRBJ1-6; D is unresolved. The CDR3 sequence is 13 residues long. Germline V gives CDR1 DFQATT, CDR2 SNEGSKA (reference sequence). V lost 0 bases and J lost 7, with 7 bases in between. CDR3 DNA sequence: TGCAGTGCTAGAGAAGGATTCAATTCACCCCTCCACTTT. The encoded protein is CSAREGFNSPLHF.

This clonotype was observed once. The chain carries TRBV20-1 and TRBJ2-3; D unresolved. Germline CDR1 reads DFQATT; CDR2 reads SNEGSKA (reference sequence). CDR3 length equals 10 residues. Trimming removed 1 base at V and 10 bases at J, with 6 bases between. The CDR3 DNA follows: TGCAGTGCTAGAGGAACATCGCAGTATTTT. As protein: CSARGTSQYF.

The V and J genes are TRBV6-1 and TRBJ1-1, with D possibly being TRBD1 (5 bases). CDR1 MNHNS and CDR2 SASEGT come from the germline V gene. Trimming pared 6 bases from V and 5 bases from J, leaving 22 bases between. This CDR3 is built from 16 residues. The CDR3 DNA is TGTGCCAGCAGCCCCATAGCCCCGGGGAGGGGAACTGAAGCTTTCTTT. Encoded protein: CASSPIAPGRGTEAFF.

The chain combines TRBV7-2 with TRBJ2-2; 12 bases align to TRBD2. CDR1 is SGHTA, CDR2 FQGNSA, per germline. Trimming removed 2 bases from V and 4 bases from J; junction bases left unmatched: 8. This CDR3 spans 18 amino acids. CDR3 nucleotides: TGTGCCAGCAGCTTACGTTTGGCTAGCGGGAGGGCCACCGGGGAGCTGTTTTTT. Its protein is CASSLRLASGRATGELFF.

This clonotype was observed a handful of times. This sequence joins TRBV7-2 and TRBJ2-7; D possibly uses TRBD1 or TRBD2 (5 bases each). There are 15 residues in the CDR3. The V gene lost 5 bases and the J gene lost 4 bases, with 18 bases spanning the gap. Germline CDR1 and CDR2: SGHTA and FQGNSA. DNA for the CDR3: TGTGCCAGCAGCCTCAGGCAGGGACGGGAATACGAGCAGTACTTC. Amino acid sequence: CASSLRQGREYEQYF.